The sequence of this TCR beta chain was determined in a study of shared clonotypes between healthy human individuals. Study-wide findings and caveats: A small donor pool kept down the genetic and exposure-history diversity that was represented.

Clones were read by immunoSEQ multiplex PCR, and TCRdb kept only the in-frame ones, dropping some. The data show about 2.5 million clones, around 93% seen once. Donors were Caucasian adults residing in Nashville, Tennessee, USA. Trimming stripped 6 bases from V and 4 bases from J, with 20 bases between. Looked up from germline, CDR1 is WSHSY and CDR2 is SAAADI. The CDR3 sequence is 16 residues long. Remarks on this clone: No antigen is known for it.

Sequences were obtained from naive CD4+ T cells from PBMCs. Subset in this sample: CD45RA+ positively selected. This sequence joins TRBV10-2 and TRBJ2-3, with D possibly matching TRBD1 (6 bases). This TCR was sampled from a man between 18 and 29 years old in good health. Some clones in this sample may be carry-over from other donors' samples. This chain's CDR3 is CASRTTGTKGPDTQYF. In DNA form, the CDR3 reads TGCGCCAGCAGGACAACCGGGACAAAAGGGCCAGATACGCAGTATTTT.